One sample yielded the 18 T cell receptor beta chains listed below, sequenced in a study of T cells in Graves' hyperthyroidism and ophthalmopathy. The investigators amplified TCR beta CDR3 regions from RNA transcripts. The HTBI primer set served for first-round RT-PCR of the TCR CDR3. TCRdb reanalysed the multiplex PCR reads using MiXCR and keeps one entry per CDR3 protein. The table shows roughly 290,000 distinct CDR3 sequences, with about a sixth occurring only once. The sequenced sample was blood. The source of these receptors is a woman aged 55-69 years with Graves' ophthalmopathy.

This clonotype was detected ten times or more. This chain joins TRBV10-3 and TRBJ2-1; D may match TRBD1 or TRBD2 (6 bases each). V lost 2 bases to trimming and J lost 8 bases, with 16 bases between them. Germline-derived CDR1 and CDR2 are ENHRY and SYGVKD. This CDR3 contains 15 residues. The CDR3 DNA reads as TGTGCCATCAGTGAGGACGGGGGCCACACCGATGAGCAGTTCTTC. Encoded protein: CAISEDGGHTDEQFF.

This clonotype was seen only a few times. The chain recombines TRBV28 with TRBJ2-7; unclear D gene. The CDR3 covers 13 residues. V was trimmed by 2 bases and J by 5 bases, leaving 10 bases between them. CDR1 and CDR2 (germline): MDHEN, SYDVKM. The CDR3 reads CASSLGLEDEQYF. Here the CDR3 DNA reads TGTGCCAGCAGTTTAGGCCTCGAGGACGAGCAGTACTTC.

This chain joins TRBV24-1 and TRBJ1-4; no clear D. The CDR3 totals 13 residues. Trimming took 7 bases from V and 6 from J, leaving 11 bases between them. Looked up from germline, CDR1 is KGHDR and CDR2 is SFDVKD. CDR3 DNA: TGTGCCACCAGCCCGGGAAGCCATGAAAAACTGTTTTTT. Residues: CATSPGSHEKLFF.

The sample holds many counts of this clonotype. The rearrangement links TRBV24-1 to TRBJ2-1, with 9 bases matching TRBD2. J gave up 7 bases and V 6 bases, and 6 bases lay outside the gene matches. The CDR3 loop spans 14 amino acids. Germline CDR1 KGHDR, CDR2 SFDVKD. CDR3 DNA sequence: TGTGCCACCAGTAGAGCGGGAGGAACAAATGAGCAGTTCTTC. This translates into CATSRAGGTNEQFF.

Ten or more counts support this clonotype. The rearrangement uses TRBV11-2 and TRBJ1-1; TRBD1 agrees at 9 bases. Germline CDR1 and CDR2: SGHAT and FQNNGV. The CDR3 extends over 17 amino acids. Unmatched junction bases numbered 16, after V lost 6 bases and J lost 5 bases. CDR3 region: CASSLKWGTGRGTEAFF. The CDR3 DNA is TGTGCCAGCAGTCTCAAATGGGGGACAGGGCGAGGTACTGAAGCTTTCTTT.

This clonotype was counted at least ten times. The V and J genes are TRBV12-3 or TRBV12-4 and TRBJ2-7; D gene uncertain. The CDR3 is 13 residues long. V dropped 7 bases and J dropped 1 base, with 11 bases sitting between them. CDR3 nucleotides: TGTGCCAGCACAAGGACGGAGTCCTACGAGCAGTACTTC. It translates to CASTRTESYEQYF.

A few counts support this clonotype. The V gene is TRBV7-2, the J gene TRBJ2-2; no definite D call. CDR1 and CDR2 (germline): SGHTA, FQGNSA. V gave up 5 bases and J gave up 5 bases, with 18 bases separating them. This CDR3 comprises 16 residues. CDR3 residues: CASSRRQSPATGELFF. CDR3 bases: TGTGCCAGCAGCCGAAGACAATCCCCGGCTACCGGGGAGCTGTTTTTT.

The chain couples TRBV6-2 or TRBV6-3 to TRBJ2-3, with D tentatively TRBD1 (5 bases). CDR1 MNHEY and CDR2 SVGEGT come from the germline V gene. CDR3 length equals 17 residues. V lost 5 bases and J 0 bases, leaving 18 bases between the germline ends. This CDR3 is CASSAGASLTSTDTQYF. CDR3 coding DNA: TGTGCCAGCAGTGCTGGGGCCAGTTTGACTAGCACAGATACGCAGTATTTT.

This clonotype was counted at least ten times. V is TRBV2 and J is TRBJ1-5, with D possibly TRBD1 on 5 matching bases. This CDR3 is 14 amino acids long. Trimming stripped 7 bases from V and 6 bases from J, with 16 bases between. Germline assignment: CDR1 SNHLY and CDR2 FYNNEI. The CDR3 is CASTGVEGTQPQHF. The CDR3 coding sequence is TGTGCCAGCACCGGGGTGGAGGGGACTCAGCCCCAGCATTTT.

Many counts were recorded for this clonotype. This chain links TRBV28 with TRBJ2-1; 8 positions agree with TRBD2. The CDR3 contains 14 residues. The junction had 6 bases not matched to a gene; V was cut back by 2 bases and J by 9 bases. CDR1 MDHEN and CDR2 SYDVKM come from the germline V gene. CDR3 sequence (DNA): TGTGCCAGCAGTTTAGCGGGAGGATTTACTGAGCAGTTCTTC. Translating it yields CASSLAGGFTEQFF.

This chain uses TRBV7-6 with TRBJ1-5; D call uncertain. This CDR3 spans 16 amino acids. CDR1 is SGHVS, CDR2 FNYEAQ, per germline. V was clipped by 5 bases and J by 1 base, with 15 bases between them. The DNA of the CDR3 is TGTGCCAGCAGCCAATTGCCGGGAACCAGCAATCAGCCCCAGCATTTT. Residues: CASSQLPGTSNQPQHF.

The CDR3 region is CASRLMGNTEAFF. CDR3 sequence (DNA): TGTGCCAGCAGACTTATGGGGAACACTGAAGCTTTCTTT. The V and J genes are TRBV11-2 and TRBJ1-1; D call uncertain. Trimming took off 6 bases at V and 1 base at J, with 9 bases between the two ends. This CDR3 is built from 13 residues. Germline V gene sequence: CDR1 SGHAT, CDR2 FQNNGV.

This clonotype was seen repeatedly, ten times or more. V usage is TRBV7-2 and J usage is TRBJ2-1; 10 nucleotides agree with TRBD1. This CDR3 contains 15 residues. The junction had 9 bases not matched to a gene; V was cut back by 5 bases and J by 8 bases. Looked up from germline, CDR1 is SGHTA and CDR2 is FQGNSA. CDR3 nucleotide sequence: TGTGCCAGCAGCCACGACAGGGGGCTGGGCGATGAGCAGTTCTTC. Its translation: CASSHDRGLGDEQFF.

This clonotype was seen repeatedly, ten times or more. V and J are TRBV7-2 and TRBJ2-1; D is perhaps TRBD2 (6 bases). The CDR3 covers 12 residues. V gave up 5 bases and J gave up 7 bases, with 9 bases separating them. The germline CDR1 and CDR2 sequences are SGHTA and FQGNSA. The CDR3 coding sequence is TGTGCCAGCAGCCCCGGGGGTAATGAGCAGTTCTTC. Translation: CASSPGGNEQFF.

The V call is TRBV11-3, the J call TRBJ2-1; a possible D gene is TRBD1 (6 bases). CDR1 is SGHNT, CDR2 YENEEA, per germline. V lost 5 bases, J lost 4 bases, and 12 bases lay in between. The CDR3 consists of 14 residues. The CDR3 DNA is TGTGCCAGCAGCGAAGGGACAAATTACAATGAGCAGTTCTTC. Translation: CASSEGTNYNEQFF.

The V gene is TRBV28, the J gene TRBJ1-1, with TRBD1 as a possible D gene (5 bases). CDR3 length: 13 residues. V was cut by 3 bases and J by 4 bases, with 9 bases left in between. CDR1 and CDR2 from the germline V gene are MDHEN and SYDVKM. The CDR3 DNA reads TGTGCCAGCAGTTTCACAGGAATCACTGAAGCTTTCTTT. The encoded protein is CASSFTGITEAFF.

This clonotype was observed many times. This chain uses TRBV20-1 with TRBJ2-2; 12 bases agree with TRBD2. The V gene's germline CDR1 is DFQATT and CDR2 SNEGSKA (reference sequence). This CDR3 contains 16 residues. Trimming cost V 3 bases and J 4 bases; bases outside gene matches: 6. CDR3 sequence reads: CSASTLAGGGTGELFF. In DNA, the CDR3 is TGCAGTGCTAGCACTCTAGCGGGGGGGGGCACCGGGGAGCTGTTTTTT.

In the case of this clonotype: A much larger clone sits a single nucleotide away, making a read error possible. The rearrangement links TRBV29-1 to TRBJ1-2; tentatively, D is TRBD1 (6 bases). The CDR3 spans 12 residues. Looked up from germline, CDR1 is SQVTM and CDR2 is ANQGSEA. In DNA, the CDR3 is TGCAGCGTTGAAACGCAGGGGTTTGGCTACGCCTTC. Translated, it gives CSVETQGFGYAF.